The 18 T cell receptor beta chains given below trace back to one sample, sequenced in a study of radiation and T cells in renal cell carcinoma. Noted time point: baseline pretreatment blood. Treatment described: 15 Gy SBRT to primary tumor, nephrectomy 4 weeks later. The table came from immunoSEQ multiplex PCR; TCRdb's copy has only in-frame clones and leaves some out. The sample includes around 160,000 clones, 88% seen only once; the top ten take roughly 4.1%. The material was blood, obtained from a patient whose treatment included radiotherapy and nephrectomy. Source of these receptors: a woman aged 70-85 years with renal cell carcinoma.

The chain uses TRBV9 and TRBJ2-3; D possibly uses TRBD1 or TRBD2 (5 bases each). Trimming removed 3 bases at V and 2 bases at J, with 13 bases between. Germline loops: CDR1 SGDLS, CDR2 YYNGEE. This CDR3 is built from 15 residues. DNA for the CDR3: TGTGCCAGCAGCGAATCCGGGACCTTCACAGATACGCAGTATTTT. Translation gives CASSESGTFTDTQYF.

The V gene is TRBV7-2, the J gene TRBJ2-7; TRBD2 agrees at 10 bases. CDR1 SGHTA and CDR2 FQGNSA come from the germline V gene. CDR3 length: 16 amino acids. V dropped 3 bases and J dropped 2; count of bases not matched to a gene: 7. The CDR3 region has the DNA TGTGCCAGCAGCTTCGGGTCGCTAGCGGGGGCCTACGAGCAGTACTTC. Amino acid sequence: CASSFGSLAGAYEQYF. The complete variable domain, with remaining parts taken from reference TRBV7-2 and TRBJ2-7, reads GAGVSQSPSNKVTEKGKDVELRCDPISGHTALYWYRQSLGQGLEFLIYFQGNSAPDKSGLPSDRFSAERTGGSVSTLTIQRTQQEDSAVYLCASSFGSLAGAYEQYFGPGTRLTVT.

V is TRBV9 and J is TRBJ2-5; perhaps D is TRBD1 or TRBD2 (5 bases each). V was cut by 3 bases and J by 8 bases, with 20 bases left in between. Per germline, CDR1 SGDLS and CDR2 YYNGEE. The CDR3 covers 15 residues. CDR3 nucleotide sequence: TGTGCCAGCAGCGCAGGGCCGGGGCCGCCTGACACCCAGTACTTC. Encoded protein: CASSAGPGPPDTQYF.

This chain joins TRBV11-1 and TRBJ2-1; D possibly matches TRBD1 or TRBD2 (5 bases each). Germline loops: CDR1 SGHAT, CDR2 FQDESV (reference sequence). The CDR3 sequence is 16 residues long. Trimming shortened V by 5 bases and J by 5 bases, and 19 bases separated the two germline ends. The CDR3 DNA reads as TGTGCCAGCAGCCCTCCCGGGACCCTATCTAACAATGAGCAGTTCTTC. It encodes CASSPPGTLSNNEQFF.

V gene TRBV5-1 combines with J gene TRBJ1-6; possibly TRBD1 for D (6 bases). CDR3 length: 15 amino acids. Germline V CDR1 and CDR2: SGHRS, YFSETQ. Trimming left V 0 bases short and J 11 bases short, with 15 bases between. As DNA, the CDR3 is TGCGCCAGCAGCTTGGACAGGGTCACAGGGACACCCCTCCACTTT. This sequence encodes CASSLDRVTGTPLHF.

This chain uses TRBV5-4 with TRBJ2-4; no definite D call. V dropped 0 bases and J dropped 0 bases, with 10 bases sitting between them. The CDR3 length is 16 residues. Per the germline V gene, CDR1 is SGHNT and CDR2 is YYREEE (reference sequence). CDR3: CASSLDGWAAKNIQYF. Written as DNA, the CDR3 is TGTGCCAGCAGCTTGGATGGGTGGGCAGCCAAAAACATTCAGTACTTC.

This sequence joins TRBV19 and TRBJ1-5, with D tentatively TRBD1 (5 bases). V lost 3 bases, J lost 0 bases, and 9 bases lay in between. CDR3 length: 15 amino acids. Germline CDR1 is LNHDA and CDR2 is SQIVND (reference sequence). CDR3 sequence (DNA): TGTGCCAGTAGTATCCGCAGGGATAGCAATCAGCCCCAGCATTTT. Amino acids: CASSIRRDSNQPQHF.

CDR3 residues: CASSIEGGGYEQYF. Written as DNA, the CDR3 is TGTGCCAGTAGTATAGAAGGTGGGGGCTACGAGCAGTACTTC. This chain links TRBV19 with TRBJ2-7, with D perhaps assigned TRBD1 or TRBD2 (5 bases each). Germline-derived CDR1 and CDR2 are LNHDA and SQIVND (reference sequence). The CDR3 is 14 residues long. V was cut by 0 bases and J by 3 bases, with 9 bases left in between.

The chain is built from TRBV2 and TRBJ1-1, with unresolved D. CDR1 and CDR2 from the germline V gene are SNHLY and FYNNEI. The CDR3 totals 14 residues. The V end lost 4 bases, the J end lost 1 base, and 10 bases lay between the germline ends. CDR3 loop: CASSVRWGNTEAFF. DNA of the CDR3: TGTGCCAGCAGTGTACGGTGGGGGAACACTGAAGCTTTCTTT. The whole variable domain, remainder taken from reference TRBV2 and TRBJ1-1, is EPEVTQTPSHQVTQMGQEVILRCVPISNHLYFYWYRQILGQKVEFLVSFYNNEISEKSEIFDDQFSVERPDGSNFTLKIRSTKLEDSAMYFCASSVRWGNTEAFFGQGTRLTVV.

The rearrangement uses TRBV5-1 and TRBJ1-2, with D perhaps matching TRBD1 (5 bases). V dropped 3 bases and J dropped 6 bases, with 18 bases sitting between them. The germline CDR1 and CDR2 sequences are SGHRS and YFSETQ. The CDR3 has 15 amino acids. CDR3 in amino acids: CASSSSSFLGDGYTF. DNA for the CDR3: TGCGCCAGCAGCTCCTCTTCTTTCTTGGGGGATGGCTACACCTTC.

The sample holds one count of this clone. The V and J genes are TRBV30 and TRBJ2-2, with D unclear. This CDR3 is built from 15 residues. The V end lost 3 bases, the J end lost 5 bases, and 16 bases lay between the germline ends. The germline V gene encodes CDR1 GTSNPN and CDR2 SVGIG (reference sequence). The CDR3 is CAWSVALRRTGELFF. The DNA of the CDR3 is TGTGCCTGGAGCGTAGCCCTCCGAAGGACCGGGGAGCTGTTTTTT.

CDR3 loop: CASSPPVPGQGTEAFF. DNA for the CDR3: TGTGCCAGCAGTCCCCCCGTCCCGGGACAGGGCACTGAAGCTTTCTTT. V gene TRBV28 combines with J gene TRBJ1-1; 9 bases map to TRBD1. This CDR3 comprises 16 residues. V shed 5 bases, J shed 4 bases, and the junction held 11 bases outside the gene matches. From germline, CDR1 is MDHEN and CDR2 SYDVKM.

The chain combines TRBV6-1 with TRBJ2-2; 8 bases line up with TRBD1. Germline loops: CDR1 MNHNS, CDR2 SASEGT. The CDR3 spans 13 residues. Trimming removed 4 bases from V and 7 bases from J; junction bases left unmatched: 2. This CDR3 reads CASSGQGSGELFF. The CDR3 DNA reads as TGTGCCAGCAGTGGACAGGGGAGCGGGGAGCTGTTTTTT.

As to this clone: The same CDR3 is also encoded by other DNA sequences in this sample. V and J are TRBV6-5 and TRBJ1-1; 10 bases line up with TRBD1. The V segment lost 5 bases and the J segment 2 bases; nucleotides outside the gene matches: 2. Germline CDR1 and CDR2: MNHEY and SVGAGI. CDR3 length equals 14 residues. The CDR3 reads CASSRDRGNTEAFF. CDR3 DNA sequence: TGTGCCAGCAGTCGGGACAGGGGAAACACTGAAGCTTTCTTT.

J is TRBJ2-3 and V is TRBV5-1, with D possibly being TRBD2 (6 bases). Trimming cost V 2 bases and J 5 bases, with 15 bases left between them. Germline CDR1 is SGHRS and CDR2 is YFSETQ. The CDR3 consists of 15 residues. CDR3 sequence: CASSFDGGGGDTQYF. The CDR3, as DNA: TGCGCCAGCAGCTTTGATGGGGGAGGAGGAGATACGCAGTATTTT.

The rearrangement uses TRBV5-6 and TRBJ1-2, with D maybe TRBD1 (5 bases). Germline CDR1 SGHDT, CDR2 YYEEEE. CDR3 length: 13 amino acids. V was pared by 4 bases and J by 8 bases, with 15 bases between. The CDR3, as DNA: TGTGCCAGCAGCGTCAGCGGGAGGGGAGGCTACACCTTC. It codes for CASSVSGRGGYTF.

This clone appeared a few times. This rearrangement joins TRBV19 to TRBJ1-1, with D perhaps matching TRBD1 (5 bases). This CDR3 comprises 17 residues. Per the germline V gene, CDR1 is LNHDA and CDR2 is SQIVND (reference sequence). Trimming removed 1 base from V and 0 bases from J, with 15 bases in between. CDR3 nucleotides: TGTGCCAGTAGTATAGGGCAGGGCCTATGGATGAACACTGAAGCTTTCTTT. This sequence encodes CASSIGQGLWMNTEAFF. The entire variable domain, with the rest obtained from reference TRBV19 and TRBJ1-1, is as follows: DGGITQSPKYLFRKEGQNVTLSCEQNLNHDAMYWYRQDPGQGLRLIYYSQIVNDFQKGDIAEGYSVSREKKESFPLTVTSAQKNPTAFYLCASSIGQGLWMNTEAFFGQGTRLTVV.

This chain joins TRBV28 and TRBJ1-5, with D perhaps TRBD1 (6 bases). The V end was cut by 5 bases, the J end by 0 bases, with 8 bases between. Per the germline V gene, CDR1 is MDHEN and CDR2 is SYDVKM. The length of the CDR3 is 14 residues. Here the CDR3 DNA reads TGTGCCAGCAGTCGGACAGATAGCAATCAGCCCCAGCATTTT. This gives the protein CASSRTDSNQPQHF.